This paragraph covers one TCR beta chain sequence. An assay was performed, and its level was deep. The data were produced by immunoSEQ multiplex PCR, yet TCRdb's version contains in-frame clones alone and is incomplete. The sample holds around 2.3 million clones, approximately 94% seen once. These data come from a study of shared clonotypes between healthy human individuals. The material sequenced was naive CD4+ T cells sorted from blood. The subset denotes: CD45RA+ positively selected. This TCR derives from a young man in good health.

The CDR3 coding sequence is TGCGCCAGCAGTGAGTCTCTAAGCCAAGAGACCCAGTACTTC. It codes for CASSESLSQETQYF. The chain employs TRBV10-2 and TRBJ2-5; D remains unclear. The germline CDR1 and CDR2 sequences are WSHSY and SAAADI. Trimming shortened V by 0 bases and J by 1 base, and 6 bases separated the two germline ends. The CDR3 is 14 residues long.